The next 15 T cell receptor beta chains were all read from a single sample in a study of response to subunit inactivated influenza vaccine. TCRdb analysed the RT-PCR reads with MiXCR anew, one entry per CDR3 protein. The sample lists roughly 540,000 distinct CDR3 sequences, under 30% occurring once. These data were also reused for a study on T cells expressing NK-cell markers. As that study records: Researchers built TCR beta cDNA using 5'RACE template switching with UMIs.

The input for sequencing was CD4+ T cells sorted from PBMCs, taken about 12 days after vaccination. The receptors were gathered from a man aged 50 or older who received an inactivated influenza vaccine.

The genes are TRBV7-2 and TRBJ2-7; TRBD2 agrees at 9 bases. This CDR3 has 14 residues. Germline assignment: CDR1 SGHTA and CDR2 FQGNSA. V shed 5 bases and J 3 bases; nucleotides not matched to a gene: 5. The CDR3 DNA is TGTGCCAGCAGCCGAAATAGCGGGAGCTACGAGCAGTACTTC. Translated, it gives CASSRNSGSYEQYF.

The chain uses TRBV5-3 and TRBJ1-5; D ambiguous. TRBV5-3 is known as an ORF, though its function is uncertain. The CDR3 is 9 amino acids. Trimming removed 10 bases from V and 10 bases from J, with 9 bases in between. DNA of the CDR3: TGTGCCCTGGGAGTACCCCAGCATTTT. This codes for CALGVPQHF.

A word on this clonotype: Relative to the germline gene, one junction end is altered; a read error may explain this. This chain links TRBV7-2 with TRBJ2-7; D perhaps matches TRBD1 (6 bases). The CDR3 consists of 13 residues. Germline assignment: CDR1 SGHTA and CDR2 FQGNSA. CDR3 DNA: TGTGCCATCAGCTTAGGGCAAGGGGGCGAGCAGTACTTC. The encoded protein is CAISLGQGGEQYF.

The chain employs TRBV5-1 and TRBJ2-7; 7 nucleotides match TRBD1. Germline-derived CDR1 and CDR2 are SGHRS and YFSETQ. The CDR3 consists of 14 residues. With V trimmed by 1 base and J by 2 bases, 3 bases remained unmatched. For the CDR3, the DNA is TGCGCCAGCAGCTTGAAGGGGGCGGCCTACGAGCAGTACTTC. It is translated as CASSLKGAAYEQYF.

The chain carries TRBV10-3 and TRBJ1-1; TRBD1 is a possible D gene (6 bases). Looked up from germline, CDR1 is ENHRY and CDR2 is SYGVKD. CDR3 size: 15 residues. The ends were cut back, 7 bases at V and 0 bases at J, with 15 bases in the middle. CDR3 DNA: TGTGCCATCACCCTAAGGGGGGGCATGAACACTGAAGCTTTCTTT. Its translation is CAITLRGGMNTEAFF.

The V and J genes are TRBV28 and TRBJ1-1; 10 nucleotides match TRBD1. This CDR3 spans 19 amino acids. The V and J ends lost 2 bases and 3 bases, in that order; junction bases with no gene match: 15. CDR1 and CDR2 from the germline V gene are MDHEN and SYDVKM. CDR3 region: CASSLKGQGLRREDTEAFF. CDR3 coding DNA: TGTGCCAGCAGTTTAAAGGGACAGGGGCTTAGAAGGGAGGACACTGAAGCTTTCTTT.

This clonotype was observed a handful of times. This rearrangement joins TRBV3-1 to TRBJ2-1, with D hard to call. Germline V gene sequence: CDR1 LGHDT, CDR2 YNNKEL (reference sequence). V dropped 1 base and J dropped 12 bases, with 10 bases sitting between them. There are 12 residues in the CDR3. The CDR3 region has the DNA TGTGCCAGCAGCCAAGCACAGCTGCTGCAGTTCTTC. Protein product: CASSQAQLLQFF.

The chain carries TRBV3-1 and TRBJ2-7, with 9 bases lining up with TRBD2. The CDR3 is 13 amino acids. The J segment lost 3 bases and the V segment lost 11 bases, leaving 8 bases of the junction unmatched. CDR1 LGHDT and CDR2 YNNKEL come from the germline V gene (reference sequence). CDR3 DNA: TGTGCCTCCGTGGCTAGCGGGGACTACGAGCAGTACTTC. This translates into CASVASGDYEQYF.

This clonotype has a count of ten or more. The J gene is TRBJ2-2, the V gene TRBV20-1; no clear D. The CDR3 extends over 12 amino acids. Germline V gene lookup returns CDR1 DFQATT and CDR2 SNEGSKA (reference sequence). V lost 4 bases and J lost 1, with 4 bases in between. CDR3 in amino acids: CSATENTGELFF. The DNA for the CDR3 is TGCAGTGCTACCGAGAACACCGGGGAGCTGTTTTTT.

In this sample, this clonotype turned up many times. The chain couples TRBV19 to TRBJ2-3, with D uncertain. Trimming took off 3 bases at V and 3 bases at J, with 10 bases between the two ends. The CDR3 runs 14 residues. From germline, CDR1 is LNHDA and CDR2 SQIVND (reference sequence). The CDR3 DNA is TGTGCCAGTAGTATCCGTGGCTGGACAGATACGCAGTATTTT. It encodes CASSIRGWTDTQYF.

The gene calls are TRBV7-9 and TRBJ2-2; no clear D. The ends were cut back, 2 bases at V and 5 bases at J, with 12 bases in the middle. CDR1 and CDR2 (germline): SEHNR, FQNEAQ (reference sequence). The CDR3 length is 15 residues. The CDR3 coding sequence is TGTGCCAGCAGCTTAAGTCCAGTCTGGACCGGGGAGCTGTTTTTT. It specifies CASSLSPVWTGELFF.

This clonotype occurred many times. The V gene is TRBV20-1, the J gene TRBJ2-7; the match to TRBD1 covers 9 bases. Germline V gene lookup returns CDR1 DFQATT and CDR2 SNEGSKA (reference sequence). CDR3 length: 13 residues. The J segment lost 2 bases and the V segment lost 5 bases, leaving 4 bases of the junction unmatched. This CDR3 reads CSAGRDRAYEQYF. In DNA, the CDR3 is TGCAGTGCTGGACGGGACAGGGCCTACGAGCAGTACTTC.

V is TRBV18 and J is TRBJ2-1; 8 nucleotides align to TRBD1. Germline V gene data show CDR1 as KGHSH and CDR2 as LQKENI. The V segment lost 3 bases and the J segment 5 bases; nucleotides outside the gene matches: 3. This CDR3 is 14 amino acids long. CDR3 sequence (DNA): TGTGCCAGCTCACCTCTACAGGGGGACAATGAGCAGTTCTTC. Translating it yields CASSPLQGDNEQFF. The whole variable domain, filled in from reference TRBV18 and TRBJ2-1, reads NAGVMQNPRHLVRRRGQEARLRCSPMKGHSHVYWYRQLPEEGLKFMVYLQKENIIDESGMPKERFSAEFPKEGPSILRIQQVVRGDSAAYFCASSPLQGDNEQFFGPGTRLTVL.

This chain uses TRBV7-2 with TRBJ2-7, with D possibly matching TRBD1 (5 bases). With 1 base removed from V and 5 bases from J, the gap between germline ends came to 12 bases. The CDR3 spans 14 residues. The germline gives CDR1 SGHTA, CDR2 FQGNSA. The CDR3 DNA reads TGTGCCAGCAGCTTAGTGGGGCAGGGCCACGAGCAGTACTTC. This codes for CASSLVGQGHEQYF. The full variable domain, its missing parts supplied by reference TRBV7-2 and TRBJ2-7, is GAGVSQSPSNKVTEKGKDVELRCDPISGHTALYWYRQSLGQGLEFLIYFQGNSAPDKSGLPSDRFSAERTGGSVSTLTIQRTQQEDSAVYLCASSLVGQGHEQYFGPGTRLTVT.

The rearrangement uses TRBV20-1 and TRBJ2-7; 9 nucleotides line up with TRBD1. Per the germline V gene, CDR1 is DFQATT and CDR2 is SNEGSKA (reference sequence). CDR3 length equals 13 residues. Trimming at V came to 3 bases and at J to 3 bases, leaving 3 bases not matched to a gene. The CDR3 is CSASDRGIYEQYF. CDR3 nucleotide sequence: TGCAGTGCTAGCGACAGGGGGATCTACGAGCAGTACTTC.